The 10 T cell receptor beta chains presented below share a single source sample, sequenced in a study of shared T cell receptors in the human thymus. TCRdb keeps only in-frame clones here, not all; method: immunoSEQ multiplex PCR. The sample records about 660,000 clones, 88% being singletons. The same data also contributed to another study, on human thymus T cells.

Source material: thymocytes. These receptors all stem from a boy under two years old with a congenital heart defect.

The CDR3 sequence is CASSLFAGDDEQYF. In DNA form, the CDR3 reads TGTGCCAGCAGTTTATTCGCGGGAGATGACGAGCAGTACTTC. V gene TRBV27 combines with J gene TRBJ2-7; TRBD2 agrees at 7 bases. This CDR3 is built from 14 residues. The germline V gene has CDR1 MNHEY and CDR2 SMNVEV (reference sequence). The trim removed 1 base at V and 5 bases at J, leaving 5 bases unmatched.

This chain uses TRBV7-2 with TRBJ2-5; 11 nucleotides line up with TRBD2. Trimming took 1 base from V and 5 from J; bases not matched to a gene: 6. Germline CDR1 and CDR2: SGHTA and FQGNSA. The CDR3 length is 16 residues. This CDR3 reads CASSLVAGGPLETQYF. CDR3 sequence (DNA): TGTGCCAGCAGCTTAGTAGCGGGAGGGCCACTGGAGACCCAGTACTTC.

This chain links TRBV28 with TRBJ2-7; TRBD2 matches 9 bases. CDR1 is MDHEN and CDR2 is SYDVKM in the germline V gene. Losses at the gene ends were 7 bases for V and 2 bases for J; bases not matched to a gene: 15. CDR3 length: 17 residues. The CDR3 protein is CASNGPSSGSGTYEQYF. CDR3 bases: TGTGCCAGCAACGGCCCCAGTAGCGGGAGTGGGACCTACGAGCAGTACTTC.

This clone appeared a few times. The chain combines TRBV4-2 with TRBJ2-7; the match to TRBD2 covers 10 bases. The CDR3 covers 14 residues. The germline V gene encodes CDR1 LGHNA and CDR2 YNFKEQ. J gave up 5 bases and V 3 bases, and 4 bases lay outside the gene matches. The CDR3 DNA reads as TGTGCCAGCAGCCACCTAGCGGGAGTGGACGAGCAGTACTTC. The encoded protein is CASSHLAGVDEQYF.

The chain links TRBV7-9 to TRBJ1-2, with 9 bases fitting TRBD1. The germline gives CDR1 SEHNR, CDR2 FQNEAQ (reference sequence). There are 17 residues in the CDR3. J lost 4 bases, V lost 3 bases, and 12 bases had no gene match. DNA for the CDR3: TGTGCCAGCAGCTTTTCCCCGGGACAGGGATTCGGCTATGGCTACACCTTC. It translates to CASSFSPGQGFGYGYTF.

The V gene is TRBV2, the J gene TRBJ1-3; maybe TRBD1 (6 bases). The CDR3 sequence is 14 residues long. Trimming took off 5 bases at V and 1 base at J, with 9 bases between the two ends. Germline V gene sequence: CDR1 SNHLY, CDR2 FYNNEI. CDR3 residues: CASSKGESGNTIYF. CDR3 coding DNA: TGTGCCAGCAGTAAGGGGGAATCTGGAAACACCATATATTTT. The full variable domain, its missing parts supplied by reference TRBV2 and TRBJ1-3, is EPEVTQTPSHQVTQMGQEVILRCVPISNHLYFYWYRQILGQKVEFLVSFYNNEISEKSEIFDDQFSVERPDGSNFTLKIRSTKLEDSAMYFCASSKGESGNTIYFGEGSWLTVV.

This clone was seen only a few times. The V and J genes are TRBV5-1 and TRBJ2-1, with a possible D match to TRBD2 (5 bases). Deletions cut 6 bases from V and 6 bases from J, with 16 bases between. Germline assignment: CDR1 SGHRS and CDR2 YFSETQ. The CDR3 totals 14 residues. Here the CDR3 reads CASIEGYMSNEQFF. In DNA, the CDR3 is TGCGCCAGCATAGAGGGTTACATGAGCAATGAGCAGTTCTTC.

V gene TRBV4-1 combines with J gene TRBJ2-7; 13 nucleotides match TRBD2. Trimming at V came to 0 bases and at J to 2 bases, leaving 10 bases not matched to a gene. The CDR3 covers 19 residues. Germline-derived CDR1 and CDR2 are MGHRA and YSYEKL. The CDR3 protein is CASSQEEALAGGLAYEQYF. The DNA for the CDR3 is TGCGCCAGCAGCCAAGAGGAGGCACTAGCGGGAGGGTTAGCCTACGAGCAGTACTTC.

V and J are TRBV19 and TRBJ1-1; maybe TRBD1 (6 bases). The germline V and J ends were trimmed by 7 bases and 7 bases, with 13 bases remaining between them. CDR3 length: 12 residues. Germline CDR1 reads LNHDA; CDR2 reads SQIVND (reference sequence). CDR3: CASKGTKGEAFF. The CDR3, as DNA: TGTGCCAGTAAAGGGACAAAGGGTGAAGCTTTCTTT. Based on the CDR3 plus reference TRBV19 and TRBJ1-1, the full variable domain is DGGITQSPKYLFRKEGQNVTLSCEQNLNHDAMYWYRQDPGQGLRLIYYSQIVNDFQKGDIAEGYSVSREKKESFPLTVTSAQKNPTAFYLCASKGTKGEAFFGQGTRLTVV.

The rearrangement uses TRBV13 and TRBJ2-3; TRBD2 is a possible D gene (6 bases). The CDR3 is made up of 15 amino acids. With 1 base removed from V and 5 bases from J, the gap between germline ends came to 13 bases. Germline V gene sequence: CDR1 PRHDT, CDR2 FYEKMQ (reference sequence). The CDR3 is CASSLAIGGGDTQYF. DNA for the CDR3: TGTGCCAGCAGCTTAGCTATCGGGGGTGGAGATACGCAGTATTTT.